Listed here is a single TCR beta chain. This sample was taken from a study of control samples from healthy donors and cancer patients. The table came from immunoSEQ multiplex PCR; TCRdb's copy has only in-frame clones and leaves some out. The top ten hold 15% to 20% of the sample, which has roughly 14,000 clones, approximately 75% seen once. The CDR3 has 17 amino acids. V was cut by 2 bases and J by 3 bases, with 16 bases left in between. The germline V gene encodes CDR1 SGHTA and CDR2 FQGNSA. The receptor comes from a female donor with lung cancer. The gene calls are TRBV7-2 and TRBJ2-2; a possible D gene is TRBD1 (6 bases). Specimen: formalin-fixed, paraffin-embedded tissue. The CDR3 coding sequence is TGTGCCAGCAGCTTAACCACAGGGTTCCTAGACACCGGGGAGCTGTTTTTT. Amino acid sequence: CASSLTTGFLDTGELFF.